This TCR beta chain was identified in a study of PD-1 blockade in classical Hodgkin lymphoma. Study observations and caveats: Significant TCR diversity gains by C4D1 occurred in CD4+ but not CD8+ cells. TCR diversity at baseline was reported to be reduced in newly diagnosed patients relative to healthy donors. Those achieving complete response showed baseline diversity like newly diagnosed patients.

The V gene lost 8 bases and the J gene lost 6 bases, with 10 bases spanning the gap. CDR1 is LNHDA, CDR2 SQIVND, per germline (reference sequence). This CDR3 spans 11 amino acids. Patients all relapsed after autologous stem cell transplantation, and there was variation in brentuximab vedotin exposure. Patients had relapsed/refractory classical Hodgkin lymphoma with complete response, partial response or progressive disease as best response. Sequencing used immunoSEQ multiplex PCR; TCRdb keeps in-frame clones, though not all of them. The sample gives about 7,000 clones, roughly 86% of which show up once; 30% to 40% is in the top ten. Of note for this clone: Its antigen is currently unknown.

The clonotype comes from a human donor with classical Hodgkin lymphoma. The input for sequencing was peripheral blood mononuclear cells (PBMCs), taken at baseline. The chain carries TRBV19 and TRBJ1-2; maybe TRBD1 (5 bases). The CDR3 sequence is CASGSGNGYTF. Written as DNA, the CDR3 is TGTGCCAGTGGGTCAGGGAATGGCTACACCTTC.